Following are 5 T cell receptor beta chains from one sample sequenced in a study of blood T cell repertoires in COVID-19. The table came from immunoSEQ multiplex PCR; TCRdb's copy has only in-frame clones and leaves some out. The sample lists over 85,000 clones, around 87% seen once, with just under 20% in the top ten. Sequenced material: peripheral blood. The receptors shown here come from a human donor in a cohort sampled during active COVID-19.

This sequence joins TRBV2 and TRBJ2-7; possibly TRBD2 for D (5 bases). This CDR3 region has 14 residues. Germline assignment: CDR1 SNHLY and CDR2 FYNNEI. V was pared by 1 base and J by 4 bases, with 11 bases between. Here the CDR3 reads CASSEGTYSYEQYF. Written as DNA, the CDR3 is TGTGCCAGCAGTGAAGGGACTTACTCGTACGAGCAGTACTTC.

This clone has a handful of counts. V and J are TRBV2 and TRBJ1-4; TRBD1 agrees at 7 bases. Germline trimming cut 6 bases from V and 8 bases from J; bases unmatched to any gene: 9. Per the germline V gene, CDR1 is SNHLY and CDR2 is FYNNEI. This CDR3 comprises 14 residues. Written as DNA, the CDR3 is TGTGCCAGCAGGGACGACAGGGTTGGGGAAAAACTGTTTTTT. Protein sequence: CASRDDRVGEKLFF.

The J gene is TRBJ2-1, the V gene TRBV5-8, with 9 positions matching TRBD2. Per the germline V gene, CDR1 is SGHTS and CDR2 is YDEGEE. This CDR3 is built from 16 residues. V lost 4 bases, J lost 2 bases, and 7 bases stayed unmatched. The CDR3 DNA sequence: TGTGCCAGCAGCCCCGGGACTAGCTTCACCTACAATGAGCAGTTCTTC. Protein: CASSPGTSFTYNEQFF.

The V call is TRBV12-5, the J call TRBJ2-5; 9 bases match TRBD1. Per the germline V gene, CDR1 is LGHNT and CDR2 is FRNRAP. With V trimmed by 4 bases and J by 5 bases, 8 bases remained unmatched. The length of the CDR3 is 15 residues. CDR3 sequence reads: CASGWGTGTIETQYF. The CDR3 coding sequence is TGTGCTAGTGGTTGGGGGACAGGGACTATCGAGACCCAGTACTTC.

V is TRBV5-6 and J is TRBJ1-1; maybe TRBD1 (5 bases). V lost 5 bases, J lost 4 bases, and 12 bases lay in between. The CDR3 has 13 residues. Germline loops: CDR1 SGHDT, CDR2 YYEEEE. This CDR3 is CASSRDQGTEAFF. The CDR3 coding sequence is TGTGCCAGCAGTCGCGACCAGGGCACTGAAGCTTTCTTT.